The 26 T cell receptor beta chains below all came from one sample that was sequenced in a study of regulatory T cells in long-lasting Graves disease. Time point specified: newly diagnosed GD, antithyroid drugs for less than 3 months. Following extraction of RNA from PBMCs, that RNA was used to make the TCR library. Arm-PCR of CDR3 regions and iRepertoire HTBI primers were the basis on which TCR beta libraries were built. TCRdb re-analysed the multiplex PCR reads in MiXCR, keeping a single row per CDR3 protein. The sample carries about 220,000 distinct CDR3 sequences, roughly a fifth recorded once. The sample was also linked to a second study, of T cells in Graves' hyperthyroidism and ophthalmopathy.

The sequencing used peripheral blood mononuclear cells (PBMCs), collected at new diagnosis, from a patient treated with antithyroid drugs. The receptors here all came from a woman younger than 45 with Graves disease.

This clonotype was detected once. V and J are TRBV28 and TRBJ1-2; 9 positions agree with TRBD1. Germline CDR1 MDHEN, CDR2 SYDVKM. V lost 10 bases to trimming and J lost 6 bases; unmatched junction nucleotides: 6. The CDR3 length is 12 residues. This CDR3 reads CATHRGRDGYTF. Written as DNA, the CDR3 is TGTGCCACCCACAGGGGGCGCGATGGCTACACCTTC.

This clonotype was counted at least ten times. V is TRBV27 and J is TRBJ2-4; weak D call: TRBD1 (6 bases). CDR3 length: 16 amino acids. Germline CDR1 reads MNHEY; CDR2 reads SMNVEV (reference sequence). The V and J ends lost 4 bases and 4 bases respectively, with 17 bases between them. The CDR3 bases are TGTGCCAGCAGTTCAAAGGGGACAATGGCTAAAAACATTCAGTACTTC. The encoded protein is CASSSKGTMAKNIQYF.

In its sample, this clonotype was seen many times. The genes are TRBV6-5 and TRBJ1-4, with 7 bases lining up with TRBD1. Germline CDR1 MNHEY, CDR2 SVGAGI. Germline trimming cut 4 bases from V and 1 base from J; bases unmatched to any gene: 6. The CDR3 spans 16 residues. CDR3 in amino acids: CASSWITGVTNEKLFF. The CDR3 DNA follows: TGTGCCAGCAGTTGGATCACAGGGGTAACTAATGAAAAACTGTTTTTT.

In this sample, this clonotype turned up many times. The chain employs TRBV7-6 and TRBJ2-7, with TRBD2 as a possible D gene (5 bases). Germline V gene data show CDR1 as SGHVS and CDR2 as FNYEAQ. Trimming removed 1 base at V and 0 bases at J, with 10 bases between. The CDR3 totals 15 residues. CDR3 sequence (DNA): TGTGCCAGCAGCTTAGTAATAGGGAGCTCCTACGAGCAGTACTTC. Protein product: CASSLVIGSSYEQYF.

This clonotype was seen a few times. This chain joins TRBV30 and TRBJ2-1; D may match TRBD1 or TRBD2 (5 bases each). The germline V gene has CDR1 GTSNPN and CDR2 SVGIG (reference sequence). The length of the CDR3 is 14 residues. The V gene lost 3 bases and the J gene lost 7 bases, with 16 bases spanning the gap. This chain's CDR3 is CAWSLGQEVNEQFF. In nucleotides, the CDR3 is TGTGCCTGGAGCTTGGGGCAGGAGGTAAATGAGCAGTTCTTC.

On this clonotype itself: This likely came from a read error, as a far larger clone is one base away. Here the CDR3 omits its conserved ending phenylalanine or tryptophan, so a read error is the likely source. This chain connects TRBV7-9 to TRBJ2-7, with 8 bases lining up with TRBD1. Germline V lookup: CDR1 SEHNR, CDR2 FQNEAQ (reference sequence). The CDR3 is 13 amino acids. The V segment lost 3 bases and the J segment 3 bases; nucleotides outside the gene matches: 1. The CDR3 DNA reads TGTGCCAGCAGCTTCGGACAGGGCTACGAGCAGTACTTG. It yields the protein CASSFGQGYEQYL.

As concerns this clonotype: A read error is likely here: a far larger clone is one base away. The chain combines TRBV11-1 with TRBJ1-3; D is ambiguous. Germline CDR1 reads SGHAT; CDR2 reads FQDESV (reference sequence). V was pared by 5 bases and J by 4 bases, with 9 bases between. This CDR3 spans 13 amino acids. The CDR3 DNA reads TGTGCCAGCAGCACCCGGACGGGAAACACCATATATTTT. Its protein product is CASSTRTGNTIYF.

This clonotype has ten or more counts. This CDR3 is CSAEGLAEAYEQYF. The DNA of the CDR3 is TGCAGTGCCGAGGGACTAGCGGAAGCCTACGAGCAGTACTTC. The rearrangement links TRBV20-1 to TRBJ2-7, with 11 bases fitting TRBD2. Germline V gives CDR1 DFQATT, CDR2 SNEGSKA (reference sequence). CDR3 length equals 14 residues. Germline trimming cut 6 bases from V and 2 bases from J; bases unmatched to any gene: 6.

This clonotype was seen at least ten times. The CDR3 is CASRPIGQEKLFF. In DNA, the CDR3 is TGTGCCAGCAGGCCTATTGGTCAGGAAAAACTGTTTTTT. The gene calls are TRBV28 and TRBJ1-4; D remains ambiguous. Germline V gene sequence: CDR1 MDHEN, CDR2 SYDVKM. V lost 6 bases and J 8 bases, leaving 13 bases between the germline ends. The CDR3 length is 13 residues. The full variable domain, with the rest looked up from reference TRBV28 and TRBJ1-4, is DVKVTQSSRYLVKRTGEKVFLECVQDMDHENMFWYRQDPGLGLRLIYFSYDVKMKEKGDIPEGYSVSREKKERFSLILESASTNQTSMYLCASRPIGQEKLFFGSGTQLSVL.

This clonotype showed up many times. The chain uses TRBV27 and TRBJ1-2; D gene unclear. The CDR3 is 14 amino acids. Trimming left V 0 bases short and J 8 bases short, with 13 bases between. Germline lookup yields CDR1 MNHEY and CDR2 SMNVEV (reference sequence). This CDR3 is CASSLSGRLEGYTF. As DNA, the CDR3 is TGTGCCAGCAGTTTATCTGGGCGGCTGGAGGGCTACACCTTC.

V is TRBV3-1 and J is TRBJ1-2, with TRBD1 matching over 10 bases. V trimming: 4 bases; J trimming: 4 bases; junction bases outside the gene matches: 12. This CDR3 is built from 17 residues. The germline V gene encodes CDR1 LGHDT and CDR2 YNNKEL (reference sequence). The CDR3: CASSPDRQGAGFYGYTF. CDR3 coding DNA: TGTGCCAGCAGCCCCGATAGACAGGGGGCAGGTTTCTATGGCTACACCTTC.

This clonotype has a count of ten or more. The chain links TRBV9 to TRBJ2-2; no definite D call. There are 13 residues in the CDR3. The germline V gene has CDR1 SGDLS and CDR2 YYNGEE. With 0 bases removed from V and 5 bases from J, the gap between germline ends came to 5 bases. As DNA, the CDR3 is TGTGCCAGCAGCGTAGTAGGAACCGGGGAGCTGTTTTTT. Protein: CASSVVGTGELFF.

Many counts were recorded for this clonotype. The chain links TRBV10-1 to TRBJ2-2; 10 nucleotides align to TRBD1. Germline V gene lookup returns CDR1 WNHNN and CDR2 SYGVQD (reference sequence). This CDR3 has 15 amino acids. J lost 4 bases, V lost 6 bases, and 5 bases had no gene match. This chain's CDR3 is CASRAGTGATGELFF. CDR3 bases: TGCGCCAGCAGGGCCGGGACAGGGGCCACCGGGGAGCTGTTTTTT.

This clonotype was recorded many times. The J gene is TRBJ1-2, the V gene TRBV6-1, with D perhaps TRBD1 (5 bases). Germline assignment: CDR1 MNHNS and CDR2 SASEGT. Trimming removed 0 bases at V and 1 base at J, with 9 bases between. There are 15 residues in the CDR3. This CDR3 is CASSEAGGINYGYTF. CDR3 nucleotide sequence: TGTGCCAGCAGTGAAGCTGGGGGGATTAACTATGGCTACACCTTC.

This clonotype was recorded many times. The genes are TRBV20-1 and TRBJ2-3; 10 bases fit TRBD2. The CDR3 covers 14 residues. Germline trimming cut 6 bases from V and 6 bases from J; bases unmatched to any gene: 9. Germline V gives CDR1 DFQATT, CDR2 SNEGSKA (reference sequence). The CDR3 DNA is TGCAGTGCCGGACTAGCGGACGTCAAGGATACGCAGTATTTT. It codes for CSAGLADVKDTQYF.

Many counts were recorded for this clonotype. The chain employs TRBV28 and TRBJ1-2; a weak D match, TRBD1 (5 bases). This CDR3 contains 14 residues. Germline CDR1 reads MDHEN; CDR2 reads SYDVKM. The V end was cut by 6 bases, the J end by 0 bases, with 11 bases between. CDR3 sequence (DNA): TGTGCCAGCAGGCCGGGACCCGCTAACTATGGCTACACCTTC. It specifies CASRPGPANYGYTF.

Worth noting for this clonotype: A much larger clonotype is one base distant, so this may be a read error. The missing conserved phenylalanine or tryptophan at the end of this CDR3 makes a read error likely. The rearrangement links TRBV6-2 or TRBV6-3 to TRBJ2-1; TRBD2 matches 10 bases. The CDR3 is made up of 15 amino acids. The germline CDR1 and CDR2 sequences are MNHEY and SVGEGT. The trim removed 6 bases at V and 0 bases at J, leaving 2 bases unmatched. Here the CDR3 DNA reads TGTGCCAGCAGGCCTAGCGGGAGCTCCTACAATGAGCAGTTCCTC. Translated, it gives CASRPSGSSYNEQFL.

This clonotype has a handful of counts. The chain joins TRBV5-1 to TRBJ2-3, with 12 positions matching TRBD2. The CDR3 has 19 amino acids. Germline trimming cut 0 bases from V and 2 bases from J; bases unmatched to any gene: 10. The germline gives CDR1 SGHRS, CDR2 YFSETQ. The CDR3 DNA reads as TGCGCCAGCAGCTTGGGGCCCCTAGCGGGAGGGCTGTACACAGATACGCAGTATTTT. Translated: CASSLGPLAGGLYTDTQYF.

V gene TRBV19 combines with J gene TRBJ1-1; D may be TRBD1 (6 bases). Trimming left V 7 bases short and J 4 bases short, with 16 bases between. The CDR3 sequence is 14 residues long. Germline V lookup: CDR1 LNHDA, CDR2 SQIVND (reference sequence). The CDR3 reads CASTRGAGRTEAFF. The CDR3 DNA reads TGTGCCAGTACCCGGGGGGCAGGGCGCACTGAAGCTTTCTTT.

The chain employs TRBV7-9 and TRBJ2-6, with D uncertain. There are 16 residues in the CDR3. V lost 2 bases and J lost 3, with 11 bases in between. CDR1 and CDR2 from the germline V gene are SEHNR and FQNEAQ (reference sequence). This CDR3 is CASSLLLQFGANVLTF. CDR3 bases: TGTGCCAGCAGCTTACTACTGCAGTTTGGGGCCAACGTCCTGACTTTC.

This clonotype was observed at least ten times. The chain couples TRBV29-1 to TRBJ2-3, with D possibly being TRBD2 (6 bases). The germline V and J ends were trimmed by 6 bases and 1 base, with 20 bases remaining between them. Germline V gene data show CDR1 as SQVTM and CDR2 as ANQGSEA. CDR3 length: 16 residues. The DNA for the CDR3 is TGCAGCGTGGCAGGAGGGAGCGGTGTCCGCACAGATACGCAGTATTTT. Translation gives CSVAGGSGVRTDTQYF.

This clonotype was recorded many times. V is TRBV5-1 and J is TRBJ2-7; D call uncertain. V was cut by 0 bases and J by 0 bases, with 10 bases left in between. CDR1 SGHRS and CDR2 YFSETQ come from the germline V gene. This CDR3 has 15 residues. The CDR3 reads CASSLGRMGSYEQYF. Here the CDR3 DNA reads TGCGCCAGCAGCTTGGGAAGAATGGGCTCCTACGAGCAGTACTTC. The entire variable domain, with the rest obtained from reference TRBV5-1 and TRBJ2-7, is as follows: KAGVTQTPRYLIKTRGQQVTLSCSPISGHRSVSWYQQTPGQGLQFLFEYFSETQRNKGNFPGRFSGRQFSNSRSEMNVSTLELGDSALYLCASSLGRMGSYEQYFGPGTRLTVT.

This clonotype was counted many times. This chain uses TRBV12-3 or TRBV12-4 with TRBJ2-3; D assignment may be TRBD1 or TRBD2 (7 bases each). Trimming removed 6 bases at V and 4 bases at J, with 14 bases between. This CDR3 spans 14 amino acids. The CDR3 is CASSQTGRADTQYF. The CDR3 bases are TGTGCCAGCAGCCAGACAGGGAGGGCAGATACGCAGTATTTT.

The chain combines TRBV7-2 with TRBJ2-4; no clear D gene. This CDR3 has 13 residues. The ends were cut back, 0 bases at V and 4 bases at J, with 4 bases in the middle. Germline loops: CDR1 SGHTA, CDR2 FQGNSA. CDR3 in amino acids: CASSLAGKNIQYF. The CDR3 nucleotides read TGTGCCAGCAGCTTAGCGGGGAAAAACATTCAGTACTTC.

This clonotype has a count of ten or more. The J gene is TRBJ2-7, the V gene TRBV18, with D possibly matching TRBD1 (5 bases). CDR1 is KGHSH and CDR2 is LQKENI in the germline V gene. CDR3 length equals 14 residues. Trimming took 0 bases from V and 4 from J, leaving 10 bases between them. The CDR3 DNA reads TGTGCCAGCTCACCACCGGGGCTGACGTACGAGCAGTACTTC. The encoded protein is CASSPPGLTYEQYF.

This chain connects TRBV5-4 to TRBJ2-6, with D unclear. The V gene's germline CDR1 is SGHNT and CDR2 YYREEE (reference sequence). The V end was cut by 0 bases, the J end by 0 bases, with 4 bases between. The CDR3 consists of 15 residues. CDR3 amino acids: CASSLVGSGANVLTF. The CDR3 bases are TGTGCCAGCAGCTTGGTGGGCTCTGGGGCCAACGTCCTGACTTTC.